This T cell receptor (beta chain) was sequenced in a study of identical twins. Whole-study findings and limits: Out-of-frame alpha sequences common to twins were enriched for low generation probability.

Each CDR3 protein gets one entry after TCRdb re-called the 5' RACE reads with MiXCR. The sample holds roughly 1.6 million distinct CDR3 sequences, less than 40% seen once. As regards this clonotype: Antigen: not known.

The germline gives CDR1 MDHEN, CDR2 SYDVKM. CDR3 size: 16 residues. V was pared by 6 bases and J by 0 bases, with 15 bases between. V and J are TRBV28 and TRBJ2-1; no firm D call. Sequences were obtained from cord blood. This TCR came from a newborn girl in good health. CDR3 sequence reads: CASRIIAPHSYNEQFF. The DNA of the CDR3 is TGTGCCAGCAGGATAATAGCCCCACACTCCTACAATGAGCAGTTCTTC. Complete variable domain (other parts from reference TRBV28 and TRBJ2-1): DVKVTQSSRYLVKRTGEKVFLECVQDMDHENMFWYRQDPGLGLRLIYFSYDVKMKEKGDIPEGYSVSREKKERFSLILESASTNQTSMYLCASRIIAPHSYNEQFFGPGTRLTVL.